The clone carrying this T cell receptor beta chain was found a few times. As yet, its antigen is unknown. The data are from a study of cytomegalovirus exposure and HLA in healthy donors. Primers for the PCR totalled 60 Vbeta and 13 Jbeta. Using immunoSEQ multiplex PCR, the repertoire was profiled, and TCRdb retains in-frame clones only, with some absent. This table has some 110,000 clones, around a tenth appearing once. Study conclusions and caveats: Sequencing depth across donors, presence/absence analyses assumed, was roughly uniform.

CDR1 and CDR2 from the germline V gene are SGHNT and YYREEE (reference sequence). The ends lost 3 bases at V and 5 bases at J; junction bases unmatched: 9. The CDR3 has 15 amino acids. The TCR sequence derives from a young man in good health and CMV-seronegative. Sequencing used PBMCs. The chain combines TRBV5-4 with TRBJ2-7, with 9 bases that match TRBD2. CDR3 nucleotides: TGTGCCAGCAGCTCCGCCGGGACTAGCTGGGACGAGCAGTACTTC. This encodes CASSSAGTSWDEQYF. Full variable domain (rest looked up from reference TRBV5-4 and TRBJ2-7): ETGVTQSPTHLIKTRGQQVTLRCSSQSGHNTVSWYQQALGQGPQFIFQYYREEENGRGNFPPRFSGLQFPNYSSELNVNALELDDSALYLCASSSAGTSWDEQYFGPGTRLTVT.